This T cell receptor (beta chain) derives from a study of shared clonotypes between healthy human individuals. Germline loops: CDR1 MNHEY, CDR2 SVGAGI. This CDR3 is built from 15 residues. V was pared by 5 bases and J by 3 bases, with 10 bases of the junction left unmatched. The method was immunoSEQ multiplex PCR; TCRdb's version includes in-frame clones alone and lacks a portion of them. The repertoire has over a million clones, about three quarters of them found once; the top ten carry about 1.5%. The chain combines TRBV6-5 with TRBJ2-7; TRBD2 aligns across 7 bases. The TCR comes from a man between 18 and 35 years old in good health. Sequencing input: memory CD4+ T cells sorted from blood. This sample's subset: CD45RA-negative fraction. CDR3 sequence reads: CASSPRAGVIYEQYF. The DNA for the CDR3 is TGTGCCAGCAGTCCACGGGCGGGAGTTATCTACGAGCAGTACTTC.